Following are 10 T cell receptor beta chains from one sample sequenced in a study of CD8 T cells in ankylosing spondylitis. TCRdb fed the 5' RACE reads into MiXCR, producing one record per CDR3 protein. Counted here are approximately 220,000 distinct CDR3 sequences, roughly 10% occurring once; the ten biggest clones make up roughly 23%. Sequencing was done on a sample of blood, either unsorted or a sorted T cell fraction (not recorded which). The receptors originated from a male donor with ankylosing spondylitis or in good health (not recorded which).

The chain is built from TRBV5-5 and TRBJ2-7; the match to TRBD1 covers 7 bases. Germline V gives CDR1 SGHKS, CDR2 YYEKEE (reference sequence). After removal of 4 bases from V and 7 bases from J, the junction contained 11 bases not matched to a gene. The CDR3 totals 14 residues. CDR3 sequence: CASSPADRPREQYF. The CDR3 DNA reads as TGTGCCAGCAGCCCAGCGGACAGGCCTCGGGAGCAGTACTTC.

This clonotype was detected only a few times. The chain has TRBV21-1 and TRBJ1-4; TRBD1, the D gene given by the table, was not confirmed from the DNA. TRBV21-1 is labeled a pseudogene. The CDR3 length is 17 residues. CDR3 nucleotide sequence: TGTGCCAGCAGCACTCCCCCGGGGGGGGAAACGTTTGAAAAACTGTTTTTT. Its protein product is CASSTPPGGETFEKLFF.

This clonotype has at least ten counts. The chain recombines TRBV5-1 with TRBJ1-4; TRBD1 is a possible D gene (5 bases). The V end was cut by 3 bases, the J end by 8 bases, with 14 bases between. CDR3 length: 14 amino acids. The germline CDR1 and CDR2 sequences are SGHRS and YFSETQ. For the CDR3, the DNA is TGCGCCAGCAGCTGGTCCGGGGCGGAGGAAAAACTGTTTTTT. Protein: CASSWSGAEEKLFF.

Comment on this clonotype: The germline gene is not matched at one end of the junction; a read error may be the cause. The V gene is TRBV5-1, the J gene TRBJ2-7, with D unresolved. Germline assignment: CDR1 SGHRS and CDR2 YFSETQ. The CDR3 loop spans 14 amino acids. The CDR3 region has the DNA TGTGCCAGCAGCTTGGGTCCCCCCACCTACGAGCAGTACTTC. The encoded protein is CASSLGPPTYEQYF.

About this clonotype itself: The CDR3 does not close with the conserved phenylalanine or tryptophan, likely indicating a read error. The CDR3 here is CASSWGGTGNQPQHS. DNA of the CDR3: TGTGCCAGCAGTTGGGGGGGTACGGGCAATCAGCCCCAGCATTCT. The genes are TRBV6-2 or TRBV6-3 and TRBJ1-5, with D possibly being TRBD1 (5 bases). Trimming pared 4 bases from V and 2 bases from J, leaving 12 bases between. The CDR3 contains 15 residues. Germline CDR1 and CDR2: MNHEY and SVGEGT.

This clonotype occurred many times. CDR3: CASSVSRQLHQETQYF. The CDR3 DNA is TGTGCCAGCAGCGTTTCCAGACAGCTTCACCAAGAGACCCAGTACTTC. The chain employs TRBV9 and TRBJ2-5, with a weak D call TRBD1 (5 bases). The V end lost 2 bases, the J end lost 0 bases, and 14 bases lay between the germline ends. The CDR3 sequence is 16 residues long. Germline loops: CDR1 SGDLS, CDR2 YYNGEE.

Ten or more counts support this clonotype. The V call is TRBV6-4, the J call TRBJ2-3, with TRBD1 matching 8 bases. Trimming removed 0 bases from V and 4 bases from J; junction bases left unmatched: 9. Per germline, CDR1 MRHNA and CDR2 SNTAGT. This CDR3 has 17 amino acids. The CDR3 protein is CASSDSPTGVVADTQYF. DNA for the CDR3: TGTGCCAGCAGTGACTCACCGACAGGGGTGGTGGCAGATACGCAGTATTTT.

This clonotype was seen many times. V gene TRBV5-6 combines with J gene TRBJ1-1; a possible D gene is TRBD1 (6 bases). The length of the CDR3 is 15 residues. Germline CDR1 and CDR2: SGHDT and YYEEEE. With 4 bases removed from V and 4 bases from J, the gap between germline ends came to 17 bases. This chain's CDR3 is CASSLSGAGVTEAFF. The CDR3 coding sequence is TGTGCCAGCAGCCTGTCAGGGGCAGGGGTCACTGAAGCTTTCTTT.

This clonotype was counted at least ten times. The gene calls are TRBV28 and TRBJ2-7, with D tentatively TRBD1 (6 bases). This CDR3 comprises 14 residues. V was trimmed by 6 bases and J by 0 bases, leaving 12 bases between them. The germline V gene encodes CDR1 MDHEN and CDR2 SYDVKM. CDR3 residues: CASRDSVLSYEQYF. DNA of the CDR3: TGTGCCAGCAGGGACAGTGTCCTCTCCTACGAGCAGTACTTC.

This clonotype was picked up many times. The genes are TRBV20-1 and TRBJ2-4; 9 nucleotides agree with TRBD2. There are 16 residues in the CDR3. V was clipped by 0 bases and J by 2 bases; unmatched bases: 5. The germline CDR1 and CDR2 sequences are DFQATT and SNEGSKA (reference sequence). The CDR3 spells CSARDTAGGSKNIQYF. The CDR3 bases are TGCAGTGCTAGAGATACGGCGGGGGGGTCCAAAAACATTCAGTACTTC.